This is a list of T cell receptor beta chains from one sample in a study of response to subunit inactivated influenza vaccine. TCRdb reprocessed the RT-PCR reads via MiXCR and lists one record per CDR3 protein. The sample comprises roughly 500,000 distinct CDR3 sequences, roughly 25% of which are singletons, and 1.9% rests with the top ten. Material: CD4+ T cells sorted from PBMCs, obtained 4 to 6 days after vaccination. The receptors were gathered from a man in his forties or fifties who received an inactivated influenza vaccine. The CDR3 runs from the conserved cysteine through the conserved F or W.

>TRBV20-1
CRRDHQDTQYF
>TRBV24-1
CATSDQRGSSYNEQFF
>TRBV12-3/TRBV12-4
CASSGTSGGANEQFF
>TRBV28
CASKTTGATYNSPLHF
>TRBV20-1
CSALLGVGTDTQYF
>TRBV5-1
CASSLVLASYNEQFF
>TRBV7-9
CASSRLRDPQVEQFF
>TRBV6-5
CASGERWETQYF
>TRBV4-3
CASSQDIGQNQPQHF
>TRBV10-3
CAITGGPPRTDTQYF
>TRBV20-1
CSARDQGGLDEQYF
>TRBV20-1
CSASNSAIQPQHF
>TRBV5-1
CASSLRRSSYEQYF
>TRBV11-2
CASSFPKNTDTQYF
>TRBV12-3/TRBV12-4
CASSSLDGEQYF
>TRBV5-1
CASSLEGTVLNEKLFF
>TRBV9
CASSVAGDTNSPLHF
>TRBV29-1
CSVEGGDRVNTEAFF
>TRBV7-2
CASSLTSVEAFF
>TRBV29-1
CSVDMPQTYNEQFF
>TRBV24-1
CATSDRQAPSTDTQYF
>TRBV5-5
CASSLVNGIHNYGYTF
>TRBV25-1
CASSRGPGKGEQYF
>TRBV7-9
CATGLGQGDSLFF
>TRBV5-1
CASSLRRAYGYTF
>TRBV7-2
CASSSYPRGRSLEQYF
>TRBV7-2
CASSFASGLYNEQFF
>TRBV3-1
CASSLQATQPQHF
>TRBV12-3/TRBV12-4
CASSLREVGTEAFF
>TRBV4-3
CASSHTLTGNSPLHF
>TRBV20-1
CSASARVKTYEQYF
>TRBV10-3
CAISESTGGGETQYF